Listed below are T cell receptor beta chains from one sample, sequenced in a study of tumor-infiltrating lymphocytes in primary liver carcinoma. One entry per CDR3 protein results from TCRdb running MiXCR on the multiplex PCR reads. The sample carries around 50,000 distinct CDR3 sequences, roughly 77% recorded once. The specimen sequenced was liver tumor tissue from sampling region 3. These receptors originate from a man aged 35-49 years with primary liver carcinoma and hepatitis B virus infection. Each CDR3 is given with its conserved first and last residue. D genes are given only for firm matches.

cdr3_aa: CVSSLQGTGLREQYF
d_call: TRBD2
v_call: TRBV11-2
j_call: TRBJ2-7

cdr3_aa: CSLDLGRQGSSYEQYF
d_call: TRBD1
v_call: TRBV29-1
j_call: TRBJ2-7

cdr3_aa: CASRFGVDEQFF
d_call: NA
v_call: TRBV13
j_call: TRBJ2-1

cdr3_aa: CSVGLDRAYEHYF
d_call: TRBD1
v_call: TRBV29-1
j_call: TRBJ2-7

cdr3_aa: CTSSEQGRNTEAFF
d_call: NA
v_call: TRBV2
j_call: TRBJ1-1

cdr3_aa: CASSLNSGRGSYEQYF
d_call: TRBD2
v_call: TRBV6-6
j_call: TRBJ2-7

cdr3_aa: CGTTPEQQYF
d_call: NA
v_call: TRBV20-1
j_call: TRBJ2-5

cdr3_aa: CAGSFAGGPSEQSF
d_call: TRBD2
v_call: TRBV7-9
j_call: TRBJ2-1

cdr3_aa: CASSLGGSRSYEQYF
d_call: TRBD2
v_call: TRBV28
j_call: TRBJ2-7

cdr3_aa: CASRPQWGGGSYEQYF
d_call: TRBD2
v_call: TRBV4-1
j_call: TRBJ2-7

cdr3_aa: CASSHDSGGRSPAKNIQYF
d_call: TRBD2
v_call: TRBV4-1
j_call: TRBJ2-4

cdr3_aa: CASSLNDSYEQFF
d_call: NA
v_call: TRBV11-2
j_call: TRBJ2-1

cdr3_aa: CAISIGTSGSTDTQYF
d_call: TRBD2
v_call: TRBV10-3
j_call: TRBJ2-3

cdr3_aa: CAGSQDMNGQETQYF
d_call: NA
v_call: TRBV4-1
j_call: TRBJ2-5

cdr3_aa: CASSVSGTSHESQYF
d_call: NA
v_call: TRBV12-3/TRBV12-4
j_call: TRBJ2-5

cdr3_aa: CAISESWGPNTEAFF
d_call: NA
v_call: TRBV10-3
j_call: TRBJ1-1

cdr3_aa: CVSSLNDAYEQFF
d_call: NA
v_call: TRBV11-2
j_call: TRBJ2-1

cdr3_aa: CASTDPPADTQYF
d_call: NA
v_call: TRBV2
j_call: TRBJ2-3

cdr3_aa: CTGGAQEPVDTQYF
d_call: NA
v_call: TRBV11-2
j_call: TRBJ2-3

cdr3_aa: CANSIGTGSYEQYF
d_call: TRBD1
v_call: TRBV11-2
j_call: TRBJ2-7

cdr3_aa: CTSSYPGQGGEQYF
d_call: TRBD1
v_call: TRBV6-5
j_call: TRBJ2-7

cdr3_aa: CASQPGTGGSNTGELFF
d_call: TRBD1
v_call: TRBV4-2
j_call: TRBJ2-2

cdr3_aa: CASSPREVHFTQYF
d_call: NA
v_call: TRBV18
j_call: TRBJ2-3

cdr3_aa: CASSSSGTLRHF
d_call: NA
v_call: TRBV28
j_call: TRBJ1-5

cdr3_aa: CAINPRGVGSYEQYF
d_call: NA
v_call: TRBV4-1
j_call: TRBJ2-7

cdr3_aa: CASSFGETQYF
d_call: NA
v_call: TRBV9
j_call: TRBJ2-5

cdr3_aa: CASSTVTGTSGTDMQYF
d_call: TRBD2
v_call: TRBV5-4
j_call: TRBJ2-3

cdr3_aa: CAISFDRDRVGTGELFF
d_call: NA
v_call: TRBV11-2
j_call: TRBJ2-2

cdr3_aa: CASTRDNYGYTF
d_call: NA
v_call: TRBV6-1
j_call: TRBJ1-2

cdr3_aa: CASSLRDDKDTQYF
d_call: NA
v_call: TRBV7-8
j_call: TRBJ2-3

cdr3_aa: CASSLNSGVYNEQFF
d_call: NA
v_call: TRBV7-9
j_call: TRBJ2-1

cdr3_aa: CVISDSGGAGKLFF
d_call: NA
v_call: TRBV10-3
j_call: TRBJ2-2

cdr3_aa: CASSLTGQGNEQVF
d_call: NA
v_call: TRBV11-1
j_call: TRBJ2-1

cdr3_aa: CSVAGAGGTGDTQYF
d_call: TRBD1
v_call: TRBV29-1
j_call: TRBJ2-3

cdr3_aa: CASSLVPLSYEQYF
d_call: NA
v_call: TRBV11-2
j_call: TRBJ2-7

cdr3_aa: CSVGTLNTEAFF
d_call: NA
v_call: TRBV29-1
j_call: TRBJ1-1

cdr3_aa: CASSLGTYEQYF
d_call: NA
v_call: TRBV7-9
j_call: TRBJ2-7

cdr3_aa: CASIDPGTSGTETQYF
d_call: TRBD2
v_call: TRBV11-2
j_call: TRBJ2-5

cdr3_aa: CASSYRGLATYEQCF
d_call: TRBD2
v_call: TRBV6-2/TRBV6-3
j_call: TRBJ2-7

cdr3_aa: CARSFLVGTDTQYF
d_call: NA
v_call: TRBV6-6
j_call: TRBJ2-3

cdr3_aa: CASGTSGSATYNDQFF
d_call: TRBD2
v_call: TRBV4-2
j_call: TRBJ2-1

cdr3_aa: CASCTGGGMDGEQFF
d_call: TRBD1
v_call: TRBV6-5
j_call: TRBJ2-1

cdr3_aa: CARSLGRGLTYEQYF
d_call: NA
v_call: TRBV11-2
j_call: TRBJ2-7

cdr3_aa: CASSYSRDTGELLF
d_call: NA
v_call: TRBV6-5
j_call: TRBJ2-2

cdr3_aa: CDSTSRDSAHQETQYF
d_call: NA
v_call: TRBV11-2
j_call: TRBJ2-5

cdr3_aa: CASSYRVEYSNQPQHF
d_call: NA
v_call: TRBV6-6
j_call: TRBJ1-5

cdr3_aa: CAGSQEDRAGSTIYF
d_call: TRBD1
v_call: TRBV4-1
j_call: TRBJ1-3

cdr3_aa: CASSSPKQGTYYEQFF
d_call: TRBD1
v_call: TRBV11-1
j_call: TRBJ2-1

cdr3_aa: CNARRTVHDKQYF
d_call: NA
v_call: TRBV29-1
j_call: TRBJ2-7

cdr3_aa: CASSQKGLANHEQYF
d_call: TRBD2
v_call: TRBV4-1
j_call: TRBJ2-7